This entry concerns a single TCR beta chain. Its antigen target is currently unknown. No per-base quality is available; no much larger clone lies one base away. This entry comes from a study of T-cell reconstitution after alpha-beta-depleted transplantation in children (dated by TCRdb to 2016 to 2017). Regarding the study in general: Using TCR repertoire profiling, the study quantitatively followed how T-cell immune reconstitution unfolded in children after TCRalphabeta/CD19-depleted allogeneic hematopoietic cell transplantation. Results the study describes overall, beyond this receptor: In some patients, the high TCRbeta diversity seen at day 60 was put down to recipient T cells and intrathymic progenitors that had survived conditioning. Apparently early alphabetaT-cell count recovery about two months after transplant reportedly relied on only several hundred rapidly expanded clones derived from non-depleted graft cells. Over subsequent months, a decline in hyperexpanded clone frequencies was noted, and after one year, T-cell counts and TCRbeta diversity were mostly ascribed to newly produced T cells.

Library preparation used PCR. The sequencing machine was an Illumina HiSeq 2500. TCR libraries were prepared with molecular barcoding, using unique molecular identifiers to normalize TCRbeta repertoire quantification. TCRdb handled the public reads itself, with Q25 trimming in fastp and clone calling in MiXCR, and kept productive beta chains. Rows are unified per CDR3 protein, each entry keeping the most common DNA and genes. This sample holds 490,000 or so distinct CDR3 sequences; about 10% were observed only once. 2% of the sample is taken by the ten largest. The CDR3, cysteine through phenylalanine, is 16 amino acids long. The only DNA kept is the CDR3, 48 bases in frame from the first base. From the germline V gene, CDR1 is LGHNA and CDR2 is YNFKEQ. Here V drops 4 bases and J drops 0 bases, and the junction holds 3 bases not matched to any gene. The treatment or condition label, as the study defines it: allogeneic hematopoietic cell transplantation with graft depleted of TCRalphabeta T cells and CD19 B cells. The transplant recipients were children given TCRalphabeta/CD19-depleted allogeneic hematopoietic cell grafts.

This material consisted of PBMCs, taken before TCRalphabeta/CD19-depleted stem cell transplant. The sequence is built from TRBV4-2 and TRBJ2-6, and 7 bases in between align with TRBD1. The receptor was isolated from a child aged 2 to 9 with inherited bone marrow failure, due to receive a stem cell transplant. The DNA is TGTGCCAGCAGCCTGACAGGGCCCTCTGGGGCCAACGTCCTGACTTTC. Its translation reads: CASSLTGPSGANVLTF.